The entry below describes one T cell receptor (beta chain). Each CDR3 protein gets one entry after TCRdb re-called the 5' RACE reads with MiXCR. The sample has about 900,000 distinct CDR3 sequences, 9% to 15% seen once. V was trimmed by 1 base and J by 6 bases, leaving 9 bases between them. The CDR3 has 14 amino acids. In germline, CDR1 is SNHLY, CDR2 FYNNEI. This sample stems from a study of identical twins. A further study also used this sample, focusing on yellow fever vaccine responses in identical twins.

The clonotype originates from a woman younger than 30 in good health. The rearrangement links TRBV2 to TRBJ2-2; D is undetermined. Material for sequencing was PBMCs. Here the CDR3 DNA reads TGTGCCAGCAGTGAAGTGACATACGCCGGGGAGCTGTTTTTT. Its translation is CASSEVTYAGELFF.